This entry features one TCR beta chain sequence. Its antigen is currently not known. There are no base qualities to consult, and no much larger clone falls within one base. Trimming accounts for 2 bases at V and 3 bases at J, while the number of junction bases matched to no gene is 3. The CDR3 holds 15 amino acids from the cysteine to the phenylalanine. Only the CDR3 DNA is retained, 45 bases long and in frame from the first base. CDR1 and CDR2 are drawn from the germline V gene: SGHTA, FQGNSA. Library generation was performed with the immunoSEQ multiplex PCR assay. The multiplex PCR relied on a mix of 60 forward primers for TCR Vbeta segments and 13 reverse primers for TCR Jbeta segments. The CDR3 region of rearranged TCR beta genes was amplified from genomic DNA with a multiplex PCR assay. On the Illumina HiSeq System, the amplified TCR beta libraries were sequenced as 87-base-pair reads. Per the authors' processing: In a later analysis, about 80 million unique TCR beta chains were counted across the 650 to 700 repertoires, and around 10 million of these chains were shared by at least two donors. Raw reads were error-corrected and collapsed into unique sequences by a nearest-neighbor algorithm in which closely related sequences were merged to remove PCR and sequencing errors. To assign V, D and J gene segments, CDR3 sequences were aligned to IMGT reference sequences. For a sequence to be retained, a match of at least six nucleotides was required to both a V gene segment and a J gene segment. A rearrangement was called productive if the CDR3 had no stop codons and remained in frame with V and J, and every other rearrangement was called non-productive. CDR3 was defined by IMGT convention, running from the second conserved V-encoded cysteine to the conserved J-encoded phenylalanine. The earlier analysis of a few hundred of the donors excluded any sequence lacking an unambiguous match to a single V gene segment. An earlier analysis of roughly 590 of the donors called V segments functional above 56.7% productive rearrangements and segregating when the between-donor standard deviation exceeded 5%. A statistical classification framework was built to diagnose cytomegalovirus status from the catalog of TCR beta chain sequences. A later analysis assigned V and J genes by comparing TCR nucleotide sequences with IMGT/GENE-DB human TR gene sequences. Using the TCRdist pipeline, a later analysis assigned CDR3 sequences along with most-parsimonious VDJ recombination scenarios. In a later analysis, every TCR beta chain was defined by the combination of its CDR3 amino acid sequence and its V-gene family, and reads without a unique V-gene family were dropped. In a later analysis, around 650 highly shared, low-generation-probability nucleotide sequences were removed to address suspected cross-contamination and a sequencing artifact. A later analysis calculated a clonal expansion index for each public chain from normalized within-repertoire ranks of inferred template counts. Generation probabilities in a later analysis came from a VDJ recombination model fitted to out-of-frame rearrangements, and those results were checked against IGoR. In a later analysis, hypergeometric tests were used to score TCR-TCR, TCR-HLA and TCR-CMV co-occurrence, with a repertoire-size bias correction applied to TCR pairs. A later analysis estimated false discovery rates by permuting HLA or CMV assignments 20 times. A later analysis grouped co-occurring TCRs with DBSCAN, adding TCRdist sequence similarity when clustering within HLA-allele-positive subsets. Repertoires with fewer than 30,000 or more than 120,000 public chains were left out of co-occurrence clustering, as were about 5 repertoires with anomalous nucleotide sharing. As stored in TCRdb, this immuneACCESS dataset retains in-frame rearrangements with V and J assigned. A fraction of the clones does not appear; measured against another copy, unresolved V genes explain less than half of the discrepancy, and the remainder lacks a known reason. V and J calls and clone size come straight from that table; D and trimming were deduced from the DNA. The sample table records fewer than 200,000 clones; around 80% of these occur just once. Roughly 2% of the sample is held by the ten biggest clonotypes.

This sample was included in a study of cytomegalovirus exposure and HLA in healthy donors (dated by TCRdb to about 2017). The study in broad terms: An earlier analysis of approximately 590 of the donors reported 250 to 300 Gb of sequence data and approximately 110 million unique TCR beta sequences from some 180 million T cells. Around 320 gigabases of sequencing data and around 87 million unique TCR sequences were included in an early release covering 500 to 750 HLA-typed donors. The genetic ancestry cluster associated with self-reported Caucasian donors included 80% to 90% of the roughly 390 genotyped donors. The study aimed to test whether signatures of past pathogen exposure could be identified by cataloging public T cell receptors. The study profiled the T cell repertoires of fewer than 850 subjects by immunosequencing and related them to cytomegalovirus serostatus. Besides the first cohort of roughly 700 subjects, a separate validation cohort made up of over a hundred different subjects was used. To predict cytomegalovirus infection status, the study brought together high-throughput TCR immunosequencing, statistical association of individual TCRs with disease status, and machine learning. A later analysis re-examined previously published TCR beta repertoires from just over 650 donors and added high-resolution HLA genotyping to investigate patterns of TCR occurrence. In the later analysis, no new phenotypic data were used to find candidate immune exposures; instead, reliance was placed on TCR beta sequences and their occurrence across donors. To decide whether each TCR beta V gene segment behaved as functional or pseudogenic, an earlier analysis of nearly 600 of the donors relied on high-throughput TCR beta sequencing. Donor age, sex, ethnicity and CMV serostatus were collected together with the repertoire data. A later genetic analysis took genome-wide SNP genotypes for about three fifths of the 666 donors and used that subset as a discovery cohort. All discovery cohort repertoires had been generated using a single sequencing platform. Both class I and class II loci were covered by HLA typing, at four-digit resolution. Typing coverage differed by locus: A, B, C, DRB1 and DQB1 were typed in about 629-640 donors, DQA1 in about 500, DPA1 in approximately 600, and DPB1 in around 440. Because of strong linkage in the cohort, 4 to 6 DR-DQ haplotypes were treated as single units for association and clustering. On average, 235,054 unique TCR beta nucleotide sequences were sequenced per donor among some 420 genotyped donors of the cohort, with roughly 19% of those sequences being non-productive. The study at large found these results: Strong co-occurrence of HLA alleles, especially DR and DQ, made assigning TCR associations to individual alleles difficult. Compared with the roughly 670-donor mean, donors in an Asian-associated ancestry cluster had fewer N-insertions in productive TCRs, according to a later genetic analysis. Linkage disequilibrium might explain the correlated functional status among segregating V segments, but an unknown experimental factor could not be excluded. A later genetic analysis associated a missense DCLRE1C variant with V-gene and J-gene trimming of TCR beta chains, and an independent cohort replicated the association. In the study, 150 to 200 TCR beta chains were listed as associated with cytomegalovirus. According to a later analysis, TCR association rates differed among HLA loci, with DRB1 alleles showing the most associated TCRs and HLA-C alleles showing the fewest. For the cohort, immune exposure information was limited to CMV serostatus. In vitro tests confirmed that three of the cytomegalovirus-associated TCR beta chains recognize cytomegalovirus antigens. In an earlier analysis of approximately 590 of the donors, most TCR beta V segments appeared in productive rearrangements about 87% or about 30% of the time, broadly matching IMGT annotations. Presence/absence analyses assumed roughly uniform sequencing depth across donors, an assumption that may not hold. A later analysis found that HLA-associated TCR beta chains were more clonally expanded and had lower generation probabilities than equally common non-associated chains. The 87-base-pair reads could not distinguish some IMGT-functional V segments, including TRBV6-2 and TRBV6-3, so those segments were excluded. In this cohort, only TCR beta chains were sequenced, and detectable features were limited by the absence of alpha or paired-chain data. A further reported finding was that TCR beta sequences accurately predicted the HLA-A and HLA-B alleles for most subjects in the first cohort. A group of highly shared sequence variants was considered likely to be a technical artifact of the sequencing pipeline. Because counts were too low, roughly 17 rarely observed V segments, including chromosome 9 orphons, were left out of the earlier analysis of approximately 580 of the donors. The classifier was reported to diagnose cytomegalovirus status with high specificity and sensitivity in both the original and validation cohorts. The authors suggested that the approach could potentially be extended to other disease states and immunological phenotypes. Most TCR sequences were seen in very few donors, while some public TCRs were found in many individuals. HLA typing was unavailable for some donors at each locus, so association tests used only the typed subset. A later analysis found that most CMV-associated TCR beta chains appeared HLA-restricted, with HLA associations seemingly driven largely by CMV exposure. At a false discovery rate of 0.05, a later analysis linked 16,000 or so TCR beta sequences to specific HLA alleles. A later analysis reported that several top co-occurrence clusters appeared linked to parvovirus B19, influenza, CMV and Epstein-Barr virus.

The cohort consisted of 650 to 850 healthy bone marrow donors. Cohort members were all nominally healthy when sampled, although unrecorded immune exposures were likely present. The donor was CMV seronegative and was included in the group of several hundred seronegative cohort members. Each donor provided a peripheral blood sample, and peripheral blood mononuclear cells were used for TCR beta sequencing. The Qiagen DNeasy Blood Extraction Kit was used to extract genomic DNA from the blood cell samples. The specimen sequenced was PBMCs. This receptor was obtained from a man aged 40-49 years in good health and CMV-seronegative. The chain links TRBV7-2 with TRBJ2-2, with 7 central nucleotides matching TRBD2. The bases are TGTGCCAGCAGCTTAAATCGGGGGGACACCGGGGAGCTGTTTTTT. The translation is CASSLNRGDTGELFF.